Each of the 13 T cell receptor beta chains below was sequenced from the same sample in a study of T cell repertoires in cytomegalovirus infection. In TCRdb, the reads were re-called with MiXCR into one record per CDR3 protein. The table has approximately 97,000 distinct CDR3 sequences, about 17% seen once. Material for sequencing was PBMCs. The source is a human donor in good health (CMV status not recorded). Some clones in this sample may be carry-over from other donors' samples.

Worth noting for this clonotype: The CDR3 carries no conserved terminal phenylalanine or tryptophan, so it likely arises from a read error. The chain employs TRBV5-1 and TRBJ1-2; possible D gene TRBD1, 5 bases. V was clipped by 4 bases and J by 4 bases, with 17 bases between them. Germline loops: CDR1 SGHRS, CDR2 YFSETQ. There are 15 residues in the CDR3. The CDR3, as DNA: TGCGCCAGCAGCCCGGGTGGCTCAAGGGGCTATGGCTACACCCTC. This sequence encodes CASSPGGSRGYGYTL.

This clonotype was seen only a few times. The J gene is TRBJ1-1, the V gene TRBV12-3 or TRBV12-4; 8 bases line up with TRBD1. The V segment lost 2 bases and the J segment 2 bases; nucleotides outside the gene matches: 4. The CDR3 has 15 residues. CDR3 nucleotides: TGTGCCAGCAGTTTACCGACAGGGGCTAACACTGAAGCTTTCTTT. Translating gives CASSLPTGANTEAFF.

This clonotype was observed at least ten times. The V and J genes are TRBV7-8 and TRBJ1-3; D uncertain. CDR3 length: 17 residues. Between the trimmed V and J ends, which lost 3 bases and 4 bases, there was a span of 19 bases. Germline lookup yields CDR1 SGHVS and CDR2 FQNEAQ. The CDR3 region is CASSLERSFTMGNTIYF. CDR3 in DNA: TGTGCCAGCAGCTTGGAACGGAGTTTTACTATGGGAAACACCATATATTTT.

This CDR3 reads CASSRLRDRGRAEAFF. CDR3 sequence (DNA): TGTGCCAGCAGCAGGCTCCGGGACAGGGGGCGAGCTGAAGCTTTCTTT. The chain links TRBV7-2 to TRBJ1-1; 12 nucleotides align to TRBD1. The junction had 10 bases not matched to a gene; V was cut back by 5 bases and J by 6 bases. Germline CDR1 reads SGHTA; CDR2 reads FQGNSA. The CDR3 contains 16 residues.

A few counts support this clonotype. The chain carries TRBV5-1 and TRBJ2-7; weak D call: TRBD2 (5 bases). The CDR3 extends over 15 amino acids. The germline CDR1 and CDR2 sequences are SGHRS and YFSETQ. V was cut by 3 bases and J by 3 bases, with 16 bases left in between. CDR3 sequence reads: CASSYRLDGNYEQYF. Here the CDR3 DNA reads TGCGCCAGCAGCTACCGCTTGGACGGGAACTACGAGCAGTACTTC. Filled out from reference TRBV5-1 and TRBJ2-7, the complete variable domain reads KAGVTQTPRYLIKTRGQQVTLSCSPISGHRSVSWYQQTPGQGLQFLFEYFSETQRNKGNFPGRFSGRQFSNSRSEMNVSTLELGDSALYLCASSYRLDGNYEQYFGPGTRLTVT.

The chain is built from TRBV28 and TRBJ2-4, with no clear D. Germline assignment: CDR1 MDHEN and CDR2 SYDVKM. Trimming left V 6 bases short and J 6 bases short, with 12 bases between. The CDR3 runs 13 residues. The DNA of the CDR3 is TGTGCCAGCAGGCCGCAAAAGCGAAACATTCAGTACTTC. It encodes CASRPQKRNIQYF. Supplemented by reference TRBV28 and TRBJ2-4, the full variable domain reads DVKVTQSSRYLVKRTGEKVFLECVQDMDHENMFWYRQDPGLGLRLIYFSYDVKMKEKGDIPEGYSVSREKKERFSLILESASTNQTSMYLCASRPQKRNIQYFGAGTRLSVL.

This clonotype was counted ten times or more. The V call is TRBV7-2, the J call TRBJ2-3, with D unclear. The CDR3 runs 13 residues. Between the trimmed V and J ends, which lost 4 bases and 4 bases, there was a span of 9 bases. CDR1 SGHTA and CDR2 FQGNSA come from the germline V gene. The CDR3 bases are TGTGCCAGCAGCTCCGGGTATGCAGATACGCAGTATTTT. Translated, it gives CASSSGYADTQYF. Based on the CDR3 plus reference TRBV7-2 and TRBJ2-3, the full variable domain is GAGVSQSPSNKVTEKGKDVELRCDPISGHTALYWYRQSLGQGLEFLIYFQGNSAPDKSGLPSDRFSAERTGGSVSTLTIQRTQQEDSAVYLCASSSGYADTQYFGPGTRLTVL.

In its sample, this clonotype was seen once. The chain employs TRBV2 and TRBJ1-2; D possibly corresponds to TRBD1 (5 bases). The CDR3 contains 12 residues. Looked up from germline, CDR1 is SNHLY and CDR2 is FYNNEI. V gave up 1 base and J gave up 7 bases, with 7 bases separating them. DNA of the CDR3: TGTGCCAGCAGTGAAGGTGGGGCTGGCTACACCTTC. It codes for CASSEGGAGYTF.

This clonotype was observed many times. This chain joins TRBV7-2 and TRBJ1-2, with 7 bases fitting TRBD1. This CDR3 has 15 residues. Looked up from germline, CDR1 is SGHTA and CDR2 is FQGNSA. V lost 5 bases, J lost 8 bases, and 14 bases stayed unmatched. This CDR3 reads CASSPTTGWGKGYTF. DNA for the CDR3: TGTGCCAGCAGCCCTACGACAGGGTGGGGAAAGGGCTACACCTTC.

This clonotype was seen many times. This chain links TRBV18 with TRBJ1-5, with no clear D. Germline V gene data show CDR1 as KGHSH and CDR2 as LQKENI. The V and J ends lost 2 bases and 1 base respectively, with 3 bases between them. The CDR3 is made up of 13 amino acids. CDR3 protein: CASSPDSNQPQHF. CDR3 sequence (DNA): TGTGCCAGCTCACCAGACAGCAATCAGCCCCAGCATTTT.

Points on this clonotype: This could be a read error, since a much larger clone is one nucleotide away. Because the CDR3 is missing its conserved closing phenylalanine or tryptophan, this is likely a read error. This chain joins TRBV7-2 and TRBJ2-3; 7 bases line up with TRBD2. The CDR3 is 17 residues long. Germline CDR1 is SGHTA and CDR2 is FQGNSA. V lost 4 bases and J lost 0; bases outside the gene matches: 10. CDR3 sequence reads: CASSSFRSGASTDTQYS. The CDR3 coding sequence is TGTGCCAGCAGCTCCTTCCGGAGCGGGGCTAGCACAGATACGCAGTATTCT.

This sequence joins TRBV7-8 and TRBJ2-3, with D hard to call. With 5 bases removed from V and 5 bases from J, the gap between germline ends came to 11 bases. CDR3 size: 13 residues. Germline V gene lookup returns CDR1 SGHVS and CDR2 FQNEAQ. CDR3 in DNA: TGTGCCAGCAGCCCAGGCGGATTAGATACGCAGTATTTT. This translates into CASSPGGLDTQYF.

Ten or more counts support this clonotype. This chain links TRBV7-9 with TRBJ1-1; TRBD1 is a possible D gene (6 bases). V was pared by 5 bases and J by 5 bases, with 21 bases between. This CDR3 comprises 16 residues. CDR1 is SEHNR, CDR2 FQNEAQ, per germline (reference sequence). This chain's CDR3 is CASSTQKGRGRTEAFF. For the CDR3, the DNA is TGTGCCAGCAGCACCCAAAAGGGCAGGGGTAGGACTGAAGCTTTCTTT.